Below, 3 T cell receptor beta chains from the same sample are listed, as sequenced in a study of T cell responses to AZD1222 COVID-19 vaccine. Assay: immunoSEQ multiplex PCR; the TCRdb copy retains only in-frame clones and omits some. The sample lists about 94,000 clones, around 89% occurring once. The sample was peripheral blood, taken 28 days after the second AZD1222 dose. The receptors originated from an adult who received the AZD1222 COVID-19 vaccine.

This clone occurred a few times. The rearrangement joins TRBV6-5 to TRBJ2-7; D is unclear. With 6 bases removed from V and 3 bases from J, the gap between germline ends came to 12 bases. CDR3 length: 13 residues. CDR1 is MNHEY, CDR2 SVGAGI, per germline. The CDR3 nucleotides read TGTGCCAGCAGGTCCCCGGTGGACTACGAGCAGTACTTC. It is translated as CASRSPVDYEQYF.

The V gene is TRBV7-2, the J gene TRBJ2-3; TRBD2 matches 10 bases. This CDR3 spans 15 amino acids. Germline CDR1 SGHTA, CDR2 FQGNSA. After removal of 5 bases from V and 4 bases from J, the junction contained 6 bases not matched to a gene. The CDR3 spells CASSLTSGAADTQYF. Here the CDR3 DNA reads TGTGCCAGCAGCCTTACTAGCGGGGCAGCAGATACGCAGTATTTT.

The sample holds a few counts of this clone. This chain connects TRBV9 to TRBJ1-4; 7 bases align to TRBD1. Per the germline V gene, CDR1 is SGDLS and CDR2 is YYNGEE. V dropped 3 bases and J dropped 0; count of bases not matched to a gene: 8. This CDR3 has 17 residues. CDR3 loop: CASSARDSATTNEKLFF. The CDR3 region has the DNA TGTGCCAGCAGCGCCCGGGACAGCGCTACAACTAATGAAAAACTGTTTTTT.